The rows below give T cell receptor beta chains drawn from one sample of a study of T cell responses to AZD1222 COVID-19 vaccine. Repertoires were generated with immunoSEQ multiplex PCR, while TCRdb's copy carries only in-frame clones and drops some. The profile shows 150,000 to 200,000 clones, 90% of them singletons. The specimen comprised peripheral blood, sampled on day 0 of AZD1222 vaccination. Receptor source: an adult in good health. The CDR3 runs from the conserved cysteine through the conserved F or W.

TRBV27 | CASRTGGEKLFF
TRBV19 | CASSARDRGGSYEQYF
TRBV11-2 | CASSYAAGGHQPQHF
TRBV3-1/TRBV3-2 | CASSPQGNRASLHF
TRBV7-3 | CASSSPPGLPSYNEQFF
TRBV9 | CASGLRVGEYGNTIYF
TRBV4-3 | CASSQEAGTALAYEQYF
TRBV6-2/TRBV6-3 | CASSDSTAYYGYTF
TRBV7-2 | CASLPSDRFYTGELFF
TRBV30 | CAWVPSSLGQGSTEAFF
TRBV5-4 | CASSLERHPLDRFF
TRBV27 | CASSRPGQITDTQYF